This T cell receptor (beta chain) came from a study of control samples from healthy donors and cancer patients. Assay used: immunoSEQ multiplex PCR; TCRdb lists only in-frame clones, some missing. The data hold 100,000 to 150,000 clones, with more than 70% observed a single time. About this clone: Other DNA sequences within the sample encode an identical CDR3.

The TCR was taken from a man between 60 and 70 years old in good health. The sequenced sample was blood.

The CDR3 loop is CASRGVGEQYF. The CDR3 coding sequence is TGTGCCAGCCGCGGGGTGGGAGAGCAGTACTTC. The chain has TRBV6-5 and TRBJ2-7, with a possible D match to TRBD2 (6 bases). This CDR3 is built from 11 residues. Germline V gives CDR1 MNHEY, CDR2 SVGAGI. Trimming shortened V by 8 bases and J by 7 bases, and 12 bases separated the two germline ends.